These 8 T cell receptor beta chains were sequenced from one sample in a study of cytomegalovirus exposure and HLA in healthy donors. PCR primers comprised 60 Vbeta and 13 Jbeta primers. Sequencing was performed with immunoSEQ multiplex PCR; in TCRdb, only in-frame clones are kept and a portion is missing. The data contain nearly 110,000 clones, 60% to 80% of them singletons. The sequenced sample consisted of PBMCs. These receptors originate from a boy younger than 18 in good health and CMV-seronegative.

This clone occurred a few times. The rearrangement joins TRBV28 to TRBJ1-1; 10 bases line up with TRBD1. V was pared by 7 bases and J by 5 bases, with 7 bases of the junction left unmatched. CDR3 length equals 14 residues. Germline assignment: CDR1 MDHEN and CDR2 SYDVKM. The CDR3 DNA reads TGTGCCAGCAATTCGGACAGGGGGAATACTGAAGCTTTCTTT. It is translated as CASNSDRGNTEAFF.

The chain combines TRBV25-1 with TRBJ2-3; D is unclear. The germline V and J ends were trimmed by 2 bases and 0 bases, with 12 bases remaining between them. The CDR3 is 16 residues long. Germline V gene data show CDR1 as MGHDK and CDR2 as SYGVNS. The CDR3 region is CASSEIGGPSTDTQYF. Here the CDR3 DNA reads TGTGCCAGCAGTGAAATCGGCGGCCCTAGCACAGATACGCAGTATTTT.

V and J are TRBV5-4 and TRBJ2-7, with TRBD1 matching over 11 bases. CDR3 size: 15 residues. From germline, CDR1 is SGHNT and CDR2 YYREEE (reference sequence). V gave up 1 base and J gave up 4 bases; unmatched junction bases: 4. CDR3 in DNA: TGTGCCAGCAGCTTGATGGGACAGGGGGTTTACGAGCAGTACTTC. Translated: CASSLMGQGVYEQYF. The variable domain in full, with the rest retrieved from reference TRBV5-4 and TRBJ2-7, is ETGVTQSPTHLIKTRGQQVTLRCSSQSGHNTVSWYQQALGQGPQFIFQYYREEENGRGNFPPRFSGLQFPNYSSELNVNALELDDSALYLCASSLMGQGVYEQYFGPGTRLTVT.

J is TRBJ1-6 and V is TRBV5-6; D uncertain. The V gene's germline CDR1 is SGHDT and CDR2 YYEEEE. The CDR3 has 14 residues. Trimming took off 4 bases at V and 7 bases at J, with 12 bases between the two ends. CDR3 DNA sequence: TGTGCCAGCAGCATGGGGTTTGCGAATTCACCCCTCCACTTT. This sequence encodes CASSMGFANSPLHF.

The chain has TRBV2 and TRBJ1-5, with unresolved D. V was clipped by 4 bases and J by 5 bases, with 9 bases between them. The CDR3 length is 13 residues. Germline CDR1 reads SNHLY; CDR2 reads FYNNEI. The CDR3 sequence is CASSVNIYQPQHF. CDR3 DNA: TGTGCCAGCAGTGTCAACATCTATCAGCCCCAGCATTTT.

The chain joins TRBV7-8 to TRBJ2-3; 9 bases agree with TRBD1. The CDR3 consists of 15 residues. The V segment lost 3 bases and the J segment 4 bases; nucleotides outside the gene matches: 5. CDR1 and CDR2 from the germline V gene are SGHVS and FQNEAQ. CDR3 sequence (DNA): TGTGCCAGCAGCTTCCGGGACAGGGCAGCAGATACGCAGTATTTT. Amino acids: CASSFRDRAADTQYF.

The chain is built from TRBV5-4 and TRBJ2-7; D is possibly TRBD1 (6 bases). CDR3 length: 15 amino acids. V dropped 1 base and J dropped 5 bases, with 16 bases sitting between them. Germline-derived CDR1 and CDR2 are SGHNT and YYREEE (reference sequence). CDR3 protein: CASSLRQGRTHEQYF. CDR3 in DNA: TGTGCCAGCAGCTTGCGGCAGGGGCGAACCCACGAGCAGTACTTC.

This chain connects TRBV4-3 to TRBJ2-2; no clear D. V was trimmed by 0 bases and J by 3 bases, leaving 8 bases between them. Germline CDR1 LGHNA, CDR2 YSLEER. This CDR3 contains 15 residues. This chain's CDR3 is CASSQEGTYTGELFF. The CDR3 coding sequence is TGCGCCAGCAGCCAAGAGGGCACGTACACCGGGGAGCTGTTTTTT.